This paragraph covers one T cell receptor beta chain sequence. Its antigen is still unknown. Mouse gene names apply. With the read ending 1 residue before the CDR3 end, the germline J gene is used to fill in that end. This specimen comes from a study of tissue T cells after allogeneic stem cell transplantation. The study's findings and limits: Blood and spleen captured only part of the tissue TCR repertoire. This small cohort was clinically heterogeneous, and sampling depth was a limitation. TCR repertoires tracked anatomic similarity, regardless of disease or transplant status.

CDR3 length: 15 residues. Germline V lookup: CDR1 MSHET, CDR2 SYDVDS. The V gene end was trimmed by 5 bases and the J gene end by 4 bases; junction bases not matched to a gene: 5. Survey-depth TCRbeta CDR3 sequencing reported V/J genes and productive frequencies. The data were produced by immunoSEQ multiplex PCR, yet TCRdb's version contains in-frame clones alone and is incomplete. The data show about 48,000 clones, about three quarters seen once. The V and J genes are TRBV29 and TRBJ1-3, with 10 bases that match TRBD1. The receptor was derived from a pool of C57BL/6 mice in good health. Specimen: sorted cells pooled from one or two spleens. The sequenced CDR3 bases are TGTGCTAGCAGTCCCTCGGGACAGGGGGGAAATACGCTCTAT. This gives the protein CASSPSGQGGNTLY. Given in full, the CDR3 is CASSPSGQGGNTLYF.